Listed below are T cell receptor beta chains from one sample, sequenced in a study of cytomegalovirus exposure and HLA in healthy donors. Profiled with immunoSEQ multiplex PCR; TCRdb holds only in-frame clones, not every one. The sample consists of about 180,000 clones, about 80% of them appearing once. The specimen sequenced was PBMCs. These receptor sequences come from a woman aged 30 to 39 in good health and CMV-seronegative. CDR3s include the opening cysteine and the closing phenylalanine or tryptophan. A D gene is named only where the DNA matches it firmly. Clone size is stated in some rows and not others, as once, few, many or a class when expanded.

J gene: TRBJ2-3; clone size: NA; V gene: TRBV25-1; D gene: NA; CDR3 DNA: TGTGCCAGCAGTGATGCGGCGGGGCCAGGGGATACGCAGTATTTT; CDR3 protein: CASSDAAGPGDTQYF
J gene: TRBJ2-1; clone size: NA; V gene: TRBV18; D gene: TRBD1; CDR3 DNA: TGTGCCAGCTCACCGATCGGGACAGGGGCCAATGAGCAGTTCTTC; CDR3 protein: CASSPIGTGANEQFF
J gene: TRBJ2-1; clone size: NA; V gene: TRBV7-3; D gene: TRBD2; CDR3 DNA: TGTGCCAGCAGCTTACGGGGGGGCTCCTACAATGAGCAGTTCTTC; CDR3 protein: CASSLRGGSYNEQFF
J gene: TRBJ1-1; clone size: few; V gene: TRBV4-3; D gene: NA; CDR3 DNA: TGCGCCAGCAGCCTGACAGTGAACACTGAAGCTTTCTTT; CDR3 protein: CASSLTVNTEAFF
J gene: TRBJ2-5; clone size: once; V gene: TRBV10-1; D gene: TRBD2; CDR3 DNA: TGCGCCAGCAGCGCCGGGACTAGCGGGGCAGGTCGCCAAGAGACCCAGTACTTC; CDR3 protein: CASSAGTSGAGRQETQYF
J gene: TRBJ2-5; clone size: NA; V gene: TRBV7-3; D gene: NA; CDR3 DNA: TGTGCCAGCAGCTTAACCTCGGCACCTAGGGAGACCCAGTACTTC; CDR3 protein: CASSLTSAPRETQYF
J gene: TRBJ2-1; clone size: NA; V gene: TRBV30; D gene: TRBD2; CDR3 DNA: TGTGCCTGGAGTGTAAACCTAGCGGTTAATGAGCAGTTCTTC; CDR3 protein: CAWSVNLAVNEQFF
J gene: TRBJ1-4; clone size: once; V gene: TRBV15; D gene: NA; CDR3 DNA: TGTGCCACCAGCAGAGTTGGGGGGAAGGAAAAACTGTTTTTT; CDR3 protein: CATSRVGGKEKLFF
J gene: TRBJ2-7; clone size: NA; V gene: TRBV29-1; D gene: TRBD1; CDR3 DNA: TGCAGCGGTCGGGACAGCTCCTACGAGCAGTACTTC; CDR3 protein: CSGRDSSYEQYF
J gene: TRBJ1-1; clone size: NA; V gene: TRBV10-2; D gene: TRBD1; CDR3 DNA: TGCGCCAGCAGTGACTTCAGAACAGGGGGGACTGAAGCTTTCTTT; CDR3 protein: CASSDFRTGGTEAFF
J gene: TRBJ1-5; clone size: NA; V gene: TRBV27; D gene: NA; CDR3 DNA: TGTGCCAGCAGTTTAAGGGGTCAGCCCCAGCATTTT; CDR3 protein: CASSLRGQPQHF
J gene: TRBJ1-2; clone size: NA; V gene: TRBV4-2; D gene: NA; CDR3 DNA: TGTGCCAGCAGCCAAGACCCGACAATTCTCTATGGCTACACCTTC; CDR3 protein: CASSQDPTILYGYTF
J gene: TRBJ2-4; clone size: few; V gene: TRBV27; D gene: TRBD2; CDR3 DNA: TGTGCCAGCAGTTTATCGAGCGGGGTAACCAAAAACATTCAGTACTTC; CDR3 protein: CASSLSSGVTKNIQYF
J gene: TRBJ2-3; clone size: NA; V gene: TRBV6-6; D gene: TRBD1; CDR3 DNA: TGTGCCAGCAGTTCCGGGACAGGGGATACAGATACGCAGTATTTT; CDR3 protein: CASSSGTGDTDTQYF
J gene: TRBJ2-2; clone size: NA; V gene: TRBV4-1; D gene: TRBD1; CDR3 DNA: TGCGCCAGCAGCCAAGATCCCCCGACAGGGGTTTACACCGGGGAGCTGTTTTTT; CDR3 protein: CASSQDPPTGVYTGELFF
J gene: TRBJ2-1; clone size: few; V gene: TRBV10-3; D gene: TRBD2; CDR3 DNA: TGTGCCATCAGCAAGGCTAGCGGCACCAATGAGCAGTTCTTC; CDR3 protein: CAISKASGTNEQFF
J gene: TRBJ2-3; clone size: NA; V gene: TRBV2; D gene: TRBD1; CDR3 DNA: TGTGCCAGCAGCTTCGACAGGGATAAAAAGTATTTT; CDR3 protein: CASSFDRDKKYF
J gene: TRBJ2-1; clone size: NA; V gene: TRBV7-9; D gene: TRBD1; CDR3 DNA: TGTGCCAGCAGCTTTCAGGGGGCGGGCAATGAGCAGTTCTTC; CDR3 protein: CASSFQGAGNEQFF
J gene: TRBJ1-2; clone size: NA; V gene: TRBV18; D gene: TRBD1; CDR3 DNA: TGTGCCAGCTCACCCCGACAGGGACGGGGAGACTATGGCTACACCTTC; CDR3 protein: CASSPRQGRGDYGYTF
J gene: TRBJ2-3; clone size: NA; V gene: TRBV20-1; D gene: NA; CDR3 DNA: TGCAGTGCTAGGAGGGGGGATACGCAGTATTTT; CDR3 protein: CSARRGDTQYF
J gene: TRBJ2-7; clone size: NA; V gene: TRBV2; D gene: NA; CDR3 DNA: TGTGCCAGCAGTGAAGGGACAGTTAAGTACTTC; CDR3 protein: CASSEGTVKYF
J gene: TRBJ1-6; clone size: once; V gene: TRBV30; D gene: NA; CDR3 DNA: TGTGCCTGGGGTCATGCTGGGGCGATCAATAATTCACCCCTCCACTTT; CDR3 protein: CAWGHAGAINNSPLHF
J gene: TRBJ2-7; clone size: NA; V gene: TRBV23-1; D gene: TRBD1; CDR3 DNA: TGCGCCAGCAGTCCCAAGGGACAGGGGGCCTACGAGCAGTACTTC; CDR3 protein: CASSPKGQGAYEQYF
J gene: TRBJ1-1; clone size: NA; V gene: TRBV29-1; D gene: TRBD1; CDR3 DNA: TGCAGCGTTCTAGGACAGGGAGGTTTTATGAACACTGAAGCTTTCTTT; CDR3 protein: CSVLGQGGFMNTEAFF
J gene: TRBJ2-1; clone size: few; V gene: TRBV19; D gene: NA; CDR3 DNA: TGTGCCAGTAAAAGTAGAGGCCGCAATGAGCAGTTCTTC; CDR3 protein: CASKSRGRNEQFF
J gene: TRBJ1-2; clone size: NA; V gene: TRBV11-2; D gene: NA; CDR3 DNA: TGTGCCAGCAGCCCCCGCCCAGTTTCTAACTATGGCTACACCTTC; CDR3 protein: CASSPRPVSNYGYTF
J gene: TRBJ1-4; clone size: once; V gene: TRBV6-5; D gene: TRBD1; CDR3 DNA: TGTGCCAGCAGTTACTCGACAGGGGCCCCGGTGGAAAAACTGTTTTTT; CDR3 protein: CASSYSTGAPVEKLFF
J gene: TRBJ2-2; clone size: NA; V gene: TRBV7-9; D gene: TRBD1; CDR3 DNA: TGTGCCAGCAGCCAATATCAGGGGGTCTTTGGCGGGGAGCTGTTTTTT; CDR3 protein: CASSQYQGVFGGELFF
J gene: TRBJ1-2; clone size: few; V gene: TRBV14; D gene: NA; CDR3 DNA: TGTGCCAGCAGCCAAGGCCTCAGGCCTAACTATGGCTACACCTTC; CDR3 protein: CASSQGLRPNYGYTF
J gene: TRBJ2-3; clone size: NA; V gene: TRBV6-5; D gene: NA; CDR3 DNA: TGTGCCAGCACCCAGACAGATACGCAGTATTTT; CDR3 protein: CASTQTDTQYF
J gene: TRBJ1-2; clone size: few; V gene: TRBV7-9; D gene: TRBD1; CDR3 DNA: TGTGCCAGCAGCCCCAGTGTAGGGGGCAGTGGCTACACCTTC; CDR3 protein: CASSPSVGGSGYTF
J gene: TRBJ2-7; clone size: NA; V gene: TRBV4-1; D gene: TRBD1; CDR3 DNA: TGCGCCAGCAGCCCTTTTCTACTCCGGGACAGGGGGGGCGAGCAGTACTTC; CDR3 protein: CASSPFLLRDRGGEQYF
J gene: TRBJ1-2; clone size: NA; V gene: TRBV18; D gene: NA; CDR3 DNA: TGTGCCAGCTCACCGCGGGGAGAAGGAGGCTACACCTTC; CDR3 protein: CASSPRGEGGYTF
J gene: TRBJ1-5; clone size: NA; V gene: TRBV7-7; D gene: TRBD1; CDR3 DNA: TGTGCTAGCAGCGGAGATAGACAGGGGTCTAATCAGCCCCAGCATTTT; CDR3 protein: CASSGDRQGSNQPQHF
J gene: TRBJ2-7; clone size: NA; V gene: TRBV28; D gene: TRBD1; CDR3 DNA: TGTGCCAGCAACCCACAGGGGGCTGGCGGCTACGAGCAGTACTTC; CDR3 protein: CASNPQGAGGYEQYF
J gene: TRBJ2-1; clone size: NA; V gene: TRBV15; D gene: TRBD1; CDR3 DNA: TGTGCCACCAGCAGGCGACAGGGAATAAGGAATGAGCAGTTCTTC; CDR3 protein: CATSRRQGIRNEQFF
J gene: TRBJ2-1; clone size: NA; V gene: TRBV15; D gene: NA; CDR3 DNA: TGTGCCACCAGCAGAGAAGGGGACAATGAGCAGTTCTTC; CDR3 protein: CATSREGDNEQFF
J gene: TRBJ1-1; clone size: NA; V gene: TRBV11-2; D gene: TRBD1; CDR3 DNA: TGTGCCAGCAGCATCCTGAGGGACAGGCTAGGCCCAGGTTTCTTT; CDR3 protein: CASSILRDRLGPGFF
J gene: TRBJ2-3; clone size: NA; V gene: TRBV29-1; D gene: TRBD1; CDR3 DNA: TGCAGCGGGGGACAGGCGAGCACAGATACGCAGTATTTT; CDR3 protein: CSGGQASTDTQYF
J gene: TRBJ2-6; clone size: once; V gene: TRBV7-2; D gene: NA; CDR3 DNA: TGTGCCAGCAGCTTAGCTGGCGGGGACCCCGGGGCCAACGTCCTGACTTTC; CDR3 protein: CASSLAGGDPGANVLTF
J gene: TRBJ2-7; clone size: once; V gene: TRBV30; D gene: NA; CDR3 DNA: TGTGCCTGGAGCCTAGGATCCTACGAGCAGTACTTC; CDR3 protein: CAWSLGSYEQYF
J gene: TRBJ2-7; clone size: NA; V gene: TRBV6-1; D gene: TRBD1; CDR3 DNA: TGTGCCAGCATCGGAAAGGACAGGGGGCACGACGAGCAGTACTTC; CDR3 protein: CASIGKDRGHDEQYF
J gene: TRBJ2-5; clone size: NA; V gene: TRBV7-2; D gene: TRBD1; CDR3 DNA: TGTGCCAGCAACCCTGGACAGGGACAAGAGACCCAGTACTTC; CDR3 protein: CASNPGQGQETQYF
J gene: TRBJ2-1; clone size: NA; V gene: TRBV25-1; D gene: NA; CDR3 DNA: TGTGCCTCGGGGAGCTCCTACAATGAGCAGTTCTTC; CDR3 protein: CASGSSYNEQFF
J gene: TRBJ1-1; clone size: few; V gene: TRBV4-2; D gene: NA; CDR3 DNA: TGTGCCAGCAGCCAAGGCACTCGACTTGAGACTGAAGCTTTCTTT; CDR3 protein: CASSQGTRLETEAFF
J gene: TRBJ1-1; clone size: NA; V gene: TRBV4-3; D gene: TRBD1; CDR3 DNA: TGCGCCAGCTCCCGAAAAAGGACAGGGGTAAACACTGAAGCTTTCTTT; CDR3 protein: CASSRKRTGVNTEAFF
J gene: TRBJ2-7; clone size: few; V gene: TRBV5-4; D gene: NA; CDR3 DNA: TGTGCCAGCAGTTCGGACAGCTACGAGCAGTACTTC; CDR3 protein: CASSSDSYEQYF
J gene: TRBJ1-1; clone size: NA; V gene: TRBV19; D gene: NA; CDR3 DNA: TGTGCCAGTATTACAGAAAGAGGGGGCACTGAAGCTTTCTTT; CDR3 protein: CASITERGGTEAFF
J gene: TRBJ1-3; clone size: NA; V gene: TRBV18; D gene: NA; CDR3 DNA: TGTGCCAGCTCACCCACGACAGGCCCGCGGGGAAACACCATATATTTT; CDR3 protein: CASSPTTGPRGNTIYF
J gene: TRBJ2-3; clone size: NA; V gene: TRBV4-1; D gene: NA; CDR3 DNA: TGCGCCAGCAGCTCGCAACTTAGACTAAACACAGATACGCAGTATTTT; CDR3 protein: CASSSQLRLNTDTQYF
J gene: TRBJ1-3; clone size: NA; V gene: TRBV5-1; D gene: NA; CDR3 DNA: TGCGCCAGCACCCCCCGGGGGTCCGGAAACACCATATATTTT; CDR3 protein: CASTPRGSGNTIYF